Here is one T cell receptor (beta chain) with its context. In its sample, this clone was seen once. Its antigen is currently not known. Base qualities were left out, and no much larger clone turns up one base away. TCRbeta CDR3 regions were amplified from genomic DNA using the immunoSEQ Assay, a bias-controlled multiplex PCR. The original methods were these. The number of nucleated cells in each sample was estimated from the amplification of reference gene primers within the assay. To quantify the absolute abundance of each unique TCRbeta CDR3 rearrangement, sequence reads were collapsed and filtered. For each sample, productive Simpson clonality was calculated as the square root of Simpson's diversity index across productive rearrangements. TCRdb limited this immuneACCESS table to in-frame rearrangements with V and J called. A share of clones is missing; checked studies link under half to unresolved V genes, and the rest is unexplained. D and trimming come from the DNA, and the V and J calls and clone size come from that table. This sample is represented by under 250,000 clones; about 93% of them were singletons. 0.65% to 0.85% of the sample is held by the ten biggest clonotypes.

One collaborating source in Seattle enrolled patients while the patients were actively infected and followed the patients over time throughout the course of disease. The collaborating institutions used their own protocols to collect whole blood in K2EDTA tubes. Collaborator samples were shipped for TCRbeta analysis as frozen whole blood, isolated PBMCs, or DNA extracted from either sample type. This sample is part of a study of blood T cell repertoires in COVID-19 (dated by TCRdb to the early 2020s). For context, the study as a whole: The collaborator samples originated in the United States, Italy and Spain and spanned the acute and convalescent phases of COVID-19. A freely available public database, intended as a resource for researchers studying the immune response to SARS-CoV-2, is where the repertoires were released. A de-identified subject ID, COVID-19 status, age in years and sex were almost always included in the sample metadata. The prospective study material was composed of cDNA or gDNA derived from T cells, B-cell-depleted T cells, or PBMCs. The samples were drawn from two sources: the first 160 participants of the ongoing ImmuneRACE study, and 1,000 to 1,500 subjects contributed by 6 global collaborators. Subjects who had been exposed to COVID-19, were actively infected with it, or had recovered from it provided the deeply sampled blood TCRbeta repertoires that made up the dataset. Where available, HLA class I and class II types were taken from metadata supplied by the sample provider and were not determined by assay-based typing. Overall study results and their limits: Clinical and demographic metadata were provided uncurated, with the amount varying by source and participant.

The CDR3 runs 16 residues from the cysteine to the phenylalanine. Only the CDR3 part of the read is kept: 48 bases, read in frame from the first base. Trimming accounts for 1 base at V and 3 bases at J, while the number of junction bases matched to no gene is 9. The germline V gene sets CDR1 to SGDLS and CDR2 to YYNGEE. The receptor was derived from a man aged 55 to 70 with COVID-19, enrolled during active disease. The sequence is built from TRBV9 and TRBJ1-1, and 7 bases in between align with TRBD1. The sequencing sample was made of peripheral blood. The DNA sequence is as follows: TGTGCCAGCAGCGTAAGCCCAACAGGGGCGGACACTGAAGCTTTCTTT. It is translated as CASSVSPTGADTEAFF.